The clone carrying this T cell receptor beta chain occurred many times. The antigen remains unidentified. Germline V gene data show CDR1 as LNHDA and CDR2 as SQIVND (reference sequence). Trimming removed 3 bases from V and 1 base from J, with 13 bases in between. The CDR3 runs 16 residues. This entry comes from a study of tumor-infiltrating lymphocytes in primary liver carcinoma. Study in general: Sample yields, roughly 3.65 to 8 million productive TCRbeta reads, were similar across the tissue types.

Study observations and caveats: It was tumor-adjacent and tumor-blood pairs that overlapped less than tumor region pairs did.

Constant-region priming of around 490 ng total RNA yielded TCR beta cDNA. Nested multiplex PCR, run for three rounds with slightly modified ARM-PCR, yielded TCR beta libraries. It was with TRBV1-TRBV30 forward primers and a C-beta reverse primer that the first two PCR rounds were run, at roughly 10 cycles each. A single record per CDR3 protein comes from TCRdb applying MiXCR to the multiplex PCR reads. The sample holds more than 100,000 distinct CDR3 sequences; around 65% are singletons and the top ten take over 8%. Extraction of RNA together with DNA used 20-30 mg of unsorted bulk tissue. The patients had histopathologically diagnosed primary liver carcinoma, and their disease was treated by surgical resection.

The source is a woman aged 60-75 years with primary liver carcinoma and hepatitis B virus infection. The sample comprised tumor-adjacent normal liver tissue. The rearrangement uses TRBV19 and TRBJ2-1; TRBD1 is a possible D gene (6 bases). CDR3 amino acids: CASSMVRGGSYNEQFF. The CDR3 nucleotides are TGTGCCAGTAGTATGGTGCGAGGGGGTTCCTACAATGAGCAGTTCTTC.